Listed here are 29 T cell receptor beta chains from one sample, sequenced in a study of Ad26.COV2.S vaccination and SARS-CoV-2 variants. Regarding treatment: about 20 received Ad26.COV2.S at low or high dose, single or two shots; 5 received placebo; per-sample allocation not given. After the first vaccine or placebo injection, samples were drawn on day 63. TCRdb's table, derived via immunoSEQ multiplex PCR, lists solely in-frame clones and lacks some. This sample yields over 300,000 clones, of which around four fifths are seen a single time; about 8% belongs to the top ten. The sequencing here drew on peripheral blood, taken in a trial of Ad26.COV2.S vaccine versus placebo. The receptors originated from a person between 18 and 59 years old who received the Ad26.COV2.S COVID-19 vaccine or a placebo.

This CDR3 reads CASSRQGSYRETQYF. The CDR3 nucleotides read TGTGCCAGCAGTCGACAGGGGTCTTATCGAGAGACCCAGTACTTC. This chain links TRBV2 with TRBJ2-5; 8 nucleotides align to TRBD1. Germline V gene sequence: CDR1 SNHLY, CDR2 FYNNEI. The CDR3 has 15 amino acids. The V gene end was trimmed by 5 bases and the J gene end by 4 bases; junction bases not matched to a gene: 9. The whole variable domain, remainder taken from reference TRBV2 and TRBJ2-5, is EPEVTQTPSHQVTQMGQEVILRCVPISNHLYFYWYRQILGQKVEFLVSFYNNEISEKSEIFDDQFSVERPDGSNFTLKIRSTKLEDSAMYFCASSRQGSYRETQYFGPGTRLLVL.

The V call is TRBV10-3, the J call TRBJ1-1, with D tentatively TRBD1 (6 bases). Between the trimmed V and J ends, which lost 4 bases and 4 bases, there was a span of 19 bases. Germline values: CDR1 ENHRY, CDR2 SYGVKD. This CDR3 comprises 16 residues. CDR3 DNA: TGTGCCATCAGTGGGGGGCCGTCCGTCTTGGGCACTGAAGCTTTCTTT. Protein product: CAISGGPSVLGTEAFF.

This clone occurred a few times. Other DNA sequences within the sample encode an identical CDR3. The CDR3: CASSQDLDEQFF. The CDR3 nucleotides read TGTGCCAGCAGCCAAGATCTCGATGAGCAGTTCTTC. The J gene is TRBJ2-1, the V gene TRBV3-1 (or the pseudogene TRBV3-2); no firm D call. Between the trimmed V and J ends, which lost 0 bases and 8 bases, there was a span of 5 bases. Germline V lookup: CDR1 LGHDT, CDR2 YNNKEL (reference sequence). CDR3 size: 12 residues.

This clone appeared many times. The sample contains more than one DNA sequence encoding this CDR3. J is TRBJ1-5 and V is TRBV3-1 (or the pseudogene TRBV3-2); D is perhaps TRBD1 (5 bases). V was cut by 0 bases and J by 7 bases, with 7 bases left in between. CDR1 and CDR2 (germline): LGHDT, YNNKEL (reference sequence). This CDR3 has 13 residues. This CDR3 reads CASSQDWGQPQHF. CDR3 DNA: TGTGCCAGCAGCCAAGATTGGGGCCAGCCCCAGCATTTT.

The chain links TRBV29-1 to TRBJ1-6, with 8 nucleotides matching TRBD1. The trim removed 4 bases at V and 6 bases at J, leaving 2 bases unmatched. In germline, CDR1 is SQVTM, CDR2 ANQGSEA. This CDR3 is built from 13 residues. The CDR3, as DNA: TGCAGCGTTGGGACAGGGACTAATTCACCCCTCCACTTT. Translating it yields CSVGTGTNSPLHF. The full variable domain, its missing parts supplied by reference TRBV29-1 and TRBJ1-6, is SAVISQKPSRDICQRGTSLTIQCQVDSQVTMMFWYRQQPGQSLTLIATANQGSEATYESGFVIDKFPISRPNLTFSTLTVSNMSPEDSSIYLCSVGTGTNSPLHFGNGTRLTVT.

A single count supports this clone. This sequence joins TRBV11-1 and TRBJ1-1; D remains unclear. The germline V gene encodes CDR1 SGHAT and CDR2 FQDESV (reference sequence). The CDR3 spans 13 residues. Trimming shortened V by 5 bases and J by 5 bases, and 12 bases separated the two germline ends. CDR3 protein: CASSLVRMTEAFF. CDR3 bases: TGTGCCAGCAGCCTCGTCCGCATGACTGAAGCTTTCTTT. The whole variable domain, filled in from reference TRBV11-1 and TRBJ1-1, reads EAEVAQSPRYKITEKSQAVAFWCDPISGHATLYWYRQILGQGPELLVQFQDESVVDDSQLPKDRFSAERLKGVDSTLKIQPAELGDSAMYLCASSLVRMTEAFFGQGTRLTVV.

The genes are TRBV30 and TRBJ2-7; perhaps TRBD1 as D (6 bases). The CDR3 sequence is 13 residues long. The germline V and J ends were trimmed by 0 bases and 1 base, with 7 bases remaining between them. CDR1 GTSNPN and CDR2 SVGIG come from the germline V gene (reference sequence). The CDR3 sequence is CAWSVGQSYEQYF. CDR3 bases: TGTGCCTGGAGTGTCGGACAGTCCTACGAGCAGTACTTC.

The chain is built from TRBV10-2 and TRBJ1-2, with D possibly TRBD1 on 5 matching bases. CDR1 and CDR2 (germline): WSHSY, SAAADI. CDR3 length: 14 residues. Trimming left V 2 bases short and J 4 bases short, with 11 bases between. In DNA form, the CDR3 reads TGCGCCAGCAGTGAGGAGGGGACCGGCTATGGCTACACCTTC. Translation gives CASSEEGTGYGYTF.

The chain uses TRBV7-3 and TRBJ2-7, with TRBD2 matching 12 bases. The CDR3 has 15 residues. Trimming cost V 4 bases and J 0 bases; bases outside gene matches: 1. The germline gives CDR1 SGHTA, CDR2 FQGTGA. CDR3 sequence: CASSSSGRASYEQYF. Here the CDR3 DNA reads TGTGCCAGCAGCTCTAGCGGGAGGGCCTCCTACGAGCAGTACTTC.

The chain is built from TRBV23-1 and TRBJ1-5, with 11 bases lining up with TRBD1. TRBV23-1 is treated as an ORF (open reading frame) with a function not yet certain. This CDR3 region has 21 residues. After removal of 2 bases from V and 4 bases from J, the junction contained 19 bases not matched to a gene. This CDR3 reads CASSQSGGRYRDRGTNQPQHF. The DNA of the CDR3 is TGCGCCAGCAGTCAAAGTGGAGGTCGGTATCGGGACAGGGGGACAAATCAGCCCCAGCATTTT.

The chain carries TRBV9 and TRBJ2-2; 8 nucleotides match TRBD1. V lost 3 bases and J lost 3; bases outside the gene matches: 7. CDR1 and CDR2 from the germline V gene are SGDLS and YYNGEE. The CDR3 has 16 amino acids. CDR3 residues: CASSEDRAKDTGELFF. CDR3 sequence (DNA): TGTGCCAGCAGCGAGGACAGGGCAAAGGACACCGGGGAGCTGTTTTTT.

The chain combines TRBV7-9 with TRBJ2-3; 9 bases match TRBD2. Per germline, CDR1 SEHNR and CDR2 FQNEAQ (reference sequence). Unmatched junction bases numbered 12, after V lost 5 bases and J lost 6 bases. This CDR3 region has 16 residues. In DNA form, the CDR3 reads TGTGCCAGCAGCCCCCCCCCAGCGGGAGGCCCGGATACGCAGTATTTT. Translated: CASSPPPAGGPDTQYF.

The V call is TRBV1, the J call TRBJ1-5; the D segment call TRBD1 is taken from the table without a DNA check. TRBV1 is deemed a pseudogene. The length of the CDR3 is 15 residues. In DNA, the CDR3 is TGCACCAGCAGCTTTGCTGCAGGGCGCAATCAGCCCCAGCATTTT. Its translation is CTSSFAAGRNQPQHF.

This rearrangement joins TRBV12-5 to TRBJ2-3; D remains ambiguous. The V gene lost 1 base and the J gene lost 6 bases, with 17 bases spanning the gap. The CDR3 runs 16 residues. Germline CDR1 and CDR2: LGHNT and FRNRAP. In DNA, the CDR3 is TGTGCTAGTGGTTTGGGGCAGGTCCCTGGTTCGGATACGCAGTATTTT. Translating it yields CASGLGQVPGSDTQYF.

V gene TRBV15 combines with J gene TRBJ1-5, with D unresolved. Germline V lookup: CDR1 LNHNV, CDR2 YYDKDF (reference sequence). CDR3 length: 15 residues. Trimming took 0 bases from V and 0 from J, leaving 6 bases between them. The CDR3 sequence is CATSREVYSNQPQHF. CDR3 bases: TGTGCCACCAGCAGAGAGGTCTATAGCAATCAGCCCCAGCATTTT.

DNA of the CDR3: TGTGCCAGCAGGTCAGGGACGGGTACTGGAAACACCATATATTTT. It translates to CASRSGTGTGNTIYF. This chain links TRBV6-5 with TRBJ1-3, with D maybe TRBD1 (5 bases). This CDR3 is built from 15 residues. Trimming pared 6 bases from V and 2 bases from J, leaving 14 bases between. The V gene's germline CDR1 is MNHEY and CDR2 SVGAGI.

The CDR3 loop is CASSPTGSYEQYF. The CDR3, as DNA: TGTGCCAGCAGCCCGACAGGCTCCTACGAGCAGTACTTC. The V call is TRBV12-3 or TRBV12-4, the J call TRBJ2-7; possible D gene TRBD1, 6 bases. The CDR3 contains 13 residues. V gave up 6 bases and J gave up 0 bases, with 9 bases separating them.

In the case of this clone: A junction boundary mismatches the germline segment, possibly from a read error. V usage is TRBV5-1 and J usage is TRBJ2-7; D remains unclear. CDR1 is SGHRS and CDR2 is YFSETQ in the germline V gene. This CDR3 comprises 11 residues. In DNA form, the CDR3 reads TGCGCCAGCAGCTTGGGAGACTCTCGGCACTTC. It yields the protein CASSLGDSRHF.

The chain joins TRBV12-3 or TRBV12-4 to TRBJ2-2; no clear D. The V end was cut by 8 bases, the J end by 6 bases, with 10 bases between. The CDR3 spans 12 residues. The chain's CDR3 is CASGFGPGELFF. CDR3 nucleotides: TGTGCCAGCGGATTCGGGCCCGGGGAGCTGTTTTTT.

A few counts support this clone. This chain joins TRBV5-1 and TRBJ2-7; D is perhaps TRBD1 (6 bases). CDR3 length: 14 amino acids. V lost 4 bases, J lost 1 base, and 12 bases lay in between. The V gene's germline CDR1 is SGHRS and CDR2 YFSETQ. The CDR3 is CASSPDSTSYEQYF. Here the CDR3 DNA reads TGCGCCAGCAGCCCGGACAGTACTTCCTACGAGCAGTACTTC.

This chain connects TRBV13 to TRBJ2-3; possible D gene TRBD2, 5 bases. Germline CDR1 and CDR2: PRHDT and FYEKMQ (reference sequence). The CDR3 contains 16 residues. V lost 2 bases to trimming and J lost 6 bases, with 18 bases between them. The CDR3 here is CASSLKSGSGPDTQYF. The CDR3, as DNA: TGTGCCAGCAGCTTAAAGAGCGGCTCCGGCCCCGATACGCAGTATTTT.

This chain joins TRBV18 and TRBJ2-5; no clear D. V gave up 4 bases and J gave up 4 bases, with 10 bases separating them. Germline CDR1 is KGHSH and CDR2 is LQKENI. The CDR3 is 13 amino acids. The CDR3 here is CASSLSQLETQYF. The CDR3 coding sequence is TGTGCCAGCTCACTATCCCAGCTAGAGACCCAGTACTTC.

This clone was counted once. The CDR3 region is CASSSRRRPNTGELFF. CDR3 coding DNA: TGTGCCAGCAGCTCCCGACGGAGACCGAACACCGGGGAGCTGTTTTTT. This chain links TRBV11-2 with TRBJ2-2; D not certain. Trimming removed 4 bases at V and 0 bases at J, with 12 bases between. CDR1 SGHAT and CDR2 FQNNGV come from the germline V gene. This CDR3 spans 16 amino acids.

The genes are TRBV19 and TRBJ1-2; the D gene is possibly TRBD1 (6 bases). Germline CDR1 reads LNHDA; CDR2 reads SQIVND (reference sequence). The CDR3 is 13 amino acids. Trimming shortened V by 6 bases and J by 5 bases, and 13 bases separated the two germline ends. CDR3 amino acids: CASSLNRVYGYTF. The CDR3 region has the DNA TGTGCCAGTAGCCTTAACAGGGTTTATGGCTACACCTTC.

The rearrangement uses TRBV5-1 and TRBJ1-1; no definite D call. The CDR3 length is 18 residues. Germline lookup yields CDR1 SGHRS and CDR2 YFSETQ. The V gene lost 0 bases and the J gene lost 4 bases, with 22 bases spanning the gap. The CDR3 DNA reads as TGCGCCAGCAGCTTGGCACCTCGAGGCGGCTTGACACTCACTGAAGCTTTCTTT. This codes for CASSLAPRGGLTLTEAFF.

This rearrangement joins TRBV7-9 to TRBJ2-5; 9 bases fit TRBD1. This CDR3 contains 17 residues. Germline V gene lookup returns CDR1 SEHNR and CDR2 FQNEAQ (reference sequence). Unmatched junction bases numbered 15, after V lost 5 bases and J lost 5 bases. The DNA of the CDR3 is TGTGCCAGCAGCCAGGCCCCGGACAGGGGAGAGGGCGAGACCCAGTACTTC. It codes for CASSQAPDRGEGETQYF.

The rearrangement uses TRBV14 and TRBJ1-1; 10 positions agree with TRBD1. Germline CDR1 and CDR2: SGHDN and FVKESK. The CDR3 is made up of 15 amino acids. The V segment lost 5 bases and the J segment 3 bases; nucleotides outside the gene matches: 6. This chain's CDR3 is CASSETGTGDTEAFF. The CDR3, as DNA: TGTGCCAGCAGCGAGACCGGGACAGGGGACACTGAAGCTTTCTTT.

V gene TRBV6-2 or TRBV6-3 combines with J gene TRBJ1-2, with D unclear. The CDR3 covers 13 residues. V lost 6 bases and J lost 4, with 12 bases in between. CDR1 is MNHEY and CDR2 is SVGEGT in the germline V gene. DNA of the CDR3: TGTGCCAGCAGCAAACAAGGGATCTATGGCTACACCTTC. This encodes CASSKQGIYGYTF.

In its sample, this clone was seen a few times. J is TRBJ2-2 and V is TRBV5-6, with 10 bases identical to TRBD1. Germline V CDR1 and CDR2: SGHDT, YYEEEE. This CDR3 region has 16 residues. V was clipped by 1 base and J by 8 bases; unmatched bases: 8. CDR3 in amino acids: CASSLFGTGAKGELFF. The DNA for the CDR3 is TGTGCCAGCAGCTTGTTCGGGACAGGGGCCAAGGGGGAGCTGTTTTTT.